This T cell receptor beta chain came from a study of blood T cell repertoires in COVID-19. The CDR3 sequence is 16 residues long. Germline CDR1 SGDLS, CDR2 YYNGEE. V lost 0 bases to trimming and J lost 0 bases, with 13 bases between them. Seattle cases were enrolled at active infection and followed longitudinally. Original data processing: Estimation of nucleated cell counts was performed using reference gene primer amplification. Profiled with immunoSEQ multiplex PCR; TCRdb holds only in-frame clones, not every one. That table gives V, J and clone size, and the DNA gave D and trimming. Among over 75,000 clones, 80% to 90% were seen once, and the ten largest hold around 2.1%.

The sequence came from a man aged 45 to 65 with COVID-19, enrolled during active disease. The chain joins TRBV9 to TRBJ2-7; D remains ambiguous. Sequenced sample: peripheral blood. The CDR3 loop is CASSVGPLVSSYEQYF. CDR3 bases: TGTGCCAGCAGCGTAGGCCCTTTGGTGAGCTCCTACGAGCAGTACTTC.